This T cell receptor (beta chain) was retrieved from a study of blood T cell repertoires in COVID-19. Study at large: Italy, Spain and the United States were the sources of the convalescent and acute COVID-19 samples.

As handled by the study authors: The assay estimated nucleated cells by amplifying reference gene primers. Profiling relied on immunoSEQ multiplex PCR, and the TCRdb table lists in-frame clones only, not all of them. The V and J calls and clone size come from that table; D and trimming were worked out from the DNA. The sample shows about 80,000 clones, about 79% of them seen only once. Deletions cut 5 bases from V and 12 bases from J, with 11 bases between. The CDR3 extends over 11 amino acids. CDR1 is LNHDA, CDR2 SQIVND, per germline (reference sequence). By share, this clone counts as hyperexpanded.

This TCR was recovered from a human donor in a cohort sampled during active COVID-19. The sample was peripheral blood. The gene calls are TRBV19 and TRBJ2-1; D unresolved. The CDR3 DNA sequence: TGTGCCAGTAGTTCTCTCCGCGGGCAGTTCTTC. Protein: CASSSLRGQFF.